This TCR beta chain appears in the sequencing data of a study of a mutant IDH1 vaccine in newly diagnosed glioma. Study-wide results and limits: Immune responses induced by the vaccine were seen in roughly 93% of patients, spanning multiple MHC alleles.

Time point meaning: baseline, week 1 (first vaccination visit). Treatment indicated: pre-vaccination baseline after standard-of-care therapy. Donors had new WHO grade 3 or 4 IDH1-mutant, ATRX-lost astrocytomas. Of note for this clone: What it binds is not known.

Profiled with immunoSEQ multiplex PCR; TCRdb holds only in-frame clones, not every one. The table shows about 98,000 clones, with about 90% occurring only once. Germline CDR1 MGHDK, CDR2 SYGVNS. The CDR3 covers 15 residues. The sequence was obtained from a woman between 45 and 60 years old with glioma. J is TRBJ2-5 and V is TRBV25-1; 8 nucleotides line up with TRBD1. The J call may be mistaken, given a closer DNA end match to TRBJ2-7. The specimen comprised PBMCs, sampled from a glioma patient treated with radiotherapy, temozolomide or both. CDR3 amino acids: CASSEGNRGSYEQYF. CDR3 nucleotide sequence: TGTGCCAGCAGTGAAGGTAACAGGGGGAGTTACGAGCAGTACTTC.